This T cell receptor beta chain originates from a study of shared clonotypes between healthy human individuals. Overall study results and limits: Larger estimated richness was generally recorded for naive subsets relative to memory subsets.

CD45RO negativity and positive selection for CCR7 defined naive CD8 cells, a population that excluded terminally differentiated effector memory CD45RA+ cells. Assay used: immunoSEQ multiplex PCR; TCRdb lists only in-frame clones, some missing. The sample has 2 million to 2.5 million clones; about 92% are singletons. CDR3 length: 16 residues. Of note for this clone: Its antigen is still unknown.

The receptor was derived from a man in his late teens or twenties in good health. Some clones in this sample may be carry-over from other donors' samples. V and J are TRBV21-1 and TRBJ1-2; the table's D call, TRBD1, was not checked against the DNA. TRBV21-1 is designated a pseudogene. Sequenced material: naive CD8+ T cells from PBMCs. In DNA, the CDR3 is TGTGCCAGCAGCAAACACAGGACGGCAGGGAACTATGGCTACACCTTC. Translating it yields CASSKHRTAGNYGYTF.